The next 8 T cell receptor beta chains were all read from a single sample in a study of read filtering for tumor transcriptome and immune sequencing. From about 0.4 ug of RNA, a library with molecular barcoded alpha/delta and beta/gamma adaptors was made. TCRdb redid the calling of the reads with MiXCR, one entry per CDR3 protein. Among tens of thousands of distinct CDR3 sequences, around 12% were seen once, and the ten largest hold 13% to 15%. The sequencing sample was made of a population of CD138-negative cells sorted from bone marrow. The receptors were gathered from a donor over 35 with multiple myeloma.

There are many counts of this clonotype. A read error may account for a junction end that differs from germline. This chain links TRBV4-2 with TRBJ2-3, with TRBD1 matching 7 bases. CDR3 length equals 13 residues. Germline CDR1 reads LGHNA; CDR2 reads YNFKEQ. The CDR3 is CASSQDGDSLPLF. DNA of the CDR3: TGTGCCAGCAGCCAAGATGGGGACAGCCTCCCCCTTTTT.

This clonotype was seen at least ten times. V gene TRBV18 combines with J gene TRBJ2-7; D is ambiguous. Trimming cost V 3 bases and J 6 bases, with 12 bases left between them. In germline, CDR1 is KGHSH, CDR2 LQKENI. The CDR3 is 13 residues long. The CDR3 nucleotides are TGTGCCAGCTCACCTTACCAGGACCTCGAGCAGTACTTC. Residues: CASSPYQDLEQYF.

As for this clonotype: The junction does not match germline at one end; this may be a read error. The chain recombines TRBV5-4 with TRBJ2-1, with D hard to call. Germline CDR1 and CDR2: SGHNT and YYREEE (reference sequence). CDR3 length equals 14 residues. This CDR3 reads CASSLEPSYNGQFF. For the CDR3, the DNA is TGTGCCAGCAGCTTGGAACCTTCCTACAATGGGCAGTTCTTC.

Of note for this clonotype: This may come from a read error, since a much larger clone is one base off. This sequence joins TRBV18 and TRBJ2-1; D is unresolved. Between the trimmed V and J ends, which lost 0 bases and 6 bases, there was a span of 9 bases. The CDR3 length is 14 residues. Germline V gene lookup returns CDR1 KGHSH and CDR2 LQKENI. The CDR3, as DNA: TGTGCCAGCTCACCACCATCGCCCACCAATGAGCAGTTCTTC. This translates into CASSPPSPTNEQFF.

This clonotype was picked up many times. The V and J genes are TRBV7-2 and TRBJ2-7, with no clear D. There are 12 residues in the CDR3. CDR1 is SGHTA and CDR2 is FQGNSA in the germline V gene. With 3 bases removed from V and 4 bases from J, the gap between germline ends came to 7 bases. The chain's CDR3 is CASSFFGYEQYF. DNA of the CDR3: TGTGCCAGCAGCTTTTTTGGGTACGAGCAGTACTTC.

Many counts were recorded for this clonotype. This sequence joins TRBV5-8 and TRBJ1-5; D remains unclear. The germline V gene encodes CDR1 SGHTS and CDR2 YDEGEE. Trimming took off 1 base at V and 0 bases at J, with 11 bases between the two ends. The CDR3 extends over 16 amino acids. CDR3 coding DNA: TGTGCCAGCAGCTTGTGGGGTGATTCTAGCAATCAGCCCCAGCATTTT. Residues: CASSLWGDSSNQPQHF. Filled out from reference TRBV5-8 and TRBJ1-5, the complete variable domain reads EAGVTQSPTHLIKTRGQQATLRCSPISGHTSVYWYQQALGLGLQFLLWYDEGEERNRGNFPPRFSGRQFPNYSSELNVNALELEDSALYLCASSLWGDSSNQPQHFGDGTRLSIL.

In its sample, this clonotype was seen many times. The CDR3, as DNA: TGTGCCAGCAGCCAAGATAACGGTAGCAATCAGCCCCAGCATTTT. Its translation is CASSQDNGSNQPQHF. The chain joins TRBV4-2 to TRBJ1-5; D unresolved. This CDR3 has 15 amino acids. V lost 0 bases, J lost 0 bases, and 6 bases lay in between. Germline-derived CDR1 and CDR2 are LGHNA and YNFKEQ.

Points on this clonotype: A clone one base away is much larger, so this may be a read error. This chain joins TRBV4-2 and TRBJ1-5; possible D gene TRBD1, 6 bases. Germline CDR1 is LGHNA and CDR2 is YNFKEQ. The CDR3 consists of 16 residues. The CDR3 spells CAGSQEGGGANQPQHF. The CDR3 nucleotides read TGTGCCGGCAGCCAAGAAGGTGGGGGCGCGAATCAGCCCCAGCATTTT.